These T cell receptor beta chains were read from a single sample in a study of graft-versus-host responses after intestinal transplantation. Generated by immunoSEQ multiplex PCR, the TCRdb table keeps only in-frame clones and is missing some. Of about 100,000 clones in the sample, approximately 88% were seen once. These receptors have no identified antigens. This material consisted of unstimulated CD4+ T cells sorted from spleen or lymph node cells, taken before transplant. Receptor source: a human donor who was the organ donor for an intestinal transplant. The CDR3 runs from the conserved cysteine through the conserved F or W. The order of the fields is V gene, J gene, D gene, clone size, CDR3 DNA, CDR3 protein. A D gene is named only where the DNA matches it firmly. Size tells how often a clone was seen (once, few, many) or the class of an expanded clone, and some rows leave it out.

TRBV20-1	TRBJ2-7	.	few	TGCAGTGCTCGAATCTACGAGCAGTACTTC	CSARIYEQYF
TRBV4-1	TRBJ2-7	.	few	TGCGCCAGCAGCCAATCCCCTACGGCCCCGCTTGCCTACGAGCAGTACTTC	CASSQSPTAPLAYEQYF
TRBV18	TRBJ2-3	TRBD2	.	TGTGCCAGCTCACCGGGACTAGCGGGAGATACGCAGTATTTT	CASSPGLAGDTQYF
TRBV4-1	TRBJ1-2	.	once	TGCGCCAGCAGCCAAGATAGGGGACCCTATGGCTACACCTTC	CASSQDRGPYGYTF
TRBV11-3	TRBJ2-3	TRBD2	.	TGTGCCAGCAGCTCCGGACTAGCGAGTGCTAGCACAGATACGCAGTATTTT	CASSSGLASASTDTQYF
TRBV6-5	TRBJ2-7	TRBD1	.	TGTGCCAGCAGTGGCCGGGACAGGGGTACATACGAGCAGTACTTC	CASSGRDRGTYEQYF
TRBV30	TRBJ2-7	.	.	TGTGCCTGGAGTGTAGGAGGGACCCTTTCCGAGCAGTACTTC	CAWSVGGTLSEQYF
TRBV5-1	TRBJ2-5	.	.	TGCGCCAGCAGCTTGGCCCTCCGCGTGTCAGAGACCCAGTACTTC	CASSLALRVSETQYF
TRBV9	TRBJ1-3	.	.	TGTGCCAGCAGCGTAGGGGCAAGCTCTGGAAACACCATATATTTT	CASSVGASSGNTIYF
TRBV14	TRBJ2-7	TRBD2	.	TGTGCCAGTACGCAGGGACTAGCGTACGAGCAGTACTTC	CASTQGLAYEQYF
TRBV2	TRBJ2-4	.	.	TGTGCCAGCAGTGAAGCGTGGCTAGCCAAAAACATTCAGTACTTC	CASSEAWLAKNIQYF
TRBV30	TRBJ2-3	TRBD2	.	TGTGCCTGGAGTAGGGGCGGGAGGATAGATACGCAGTATTTT	CAWSRGGRIDTQYF
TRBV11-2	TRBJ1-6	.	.	TGTGCCAGCAGTCTGGTCAGTACAGCTTCTCTTAGTTCCCTCCACTTT	CASSLVSTASLSSLHF
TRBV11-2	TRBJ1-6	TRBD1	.	TGTGCCAGCAGCTTAGGGGGACAGAGGAGCTCCTATAATTCACCCCTCCACTTT	CASSLGGQRSSYNSPLHF
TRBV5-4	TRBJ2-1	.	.	TGTGCCAGCAGCTTTGGACGGGGGGCTGATGACAATGAGCAGTTCTTC	CASSFGRGADDNEQFF
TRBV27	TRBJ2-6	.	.	TGTGCCAGCAATTCGGGGCGGGCTGGGGCCAACGTCCTGACTTTC	CASNSGRAGANVLTF
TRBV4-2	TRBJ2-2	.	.	TGTGCCAGCAGCCAAGAAAGGTCCAGAACCGGGGAGCTGTTTTTT	CASSQERSRTGELFF
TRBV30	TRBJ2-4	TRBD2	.	TGTGCCTGGAGTGTACTATCTCCACTAGCGGGAGGCCGGGGTAGCAAAAACATTCAGTACTTC	CAWSVLSPLAGGRGSKNIQYF
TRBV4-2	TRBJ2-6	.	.	TGTGCCAGCAGCCAAGACGTGAACTCTGGGGCCAACGTCCTGACTTTC	CASSQDVNSGANVLTF
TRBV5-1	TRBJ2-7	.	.	TGCGCCAGCAGCTTGCGGCAGACGCCCTACGAGCAGTACTTC	CASSLRQTPYEQYF
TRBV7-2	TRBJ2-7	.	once	TGTGCCAGCAGCTTATGGGCGGGGGCCTCCTACGAGCAGTACTTC	CASSLWAGASYEQYF
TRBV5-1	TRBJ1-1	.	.	TGCGCCAGCAGCTTGGAGGGCCTAAAAGGGGCTGAAGCTTTCTTT	CASSLEGLKGAEAFF
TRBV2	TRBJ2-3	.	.	TGTGCCAGCAGGACTGCTAGCACAGATACGCAGTATTTT	CASRTASTDTQYF
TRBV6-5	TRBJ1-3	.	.	TGTGCCAGCAACCAAGTGAGGGGAAACACCATATATTTT	CASNQVRGNTIYF
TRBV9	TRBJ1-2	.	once	TGTGCCAGCAGCGGGACAGCTTGGGATAGCTACACCTTC	CASSGTAWDSYTF
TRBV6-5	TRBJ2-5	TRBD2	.	TGTGCCAGCAGTTACTCACTAGCGACCGAGACCCAGTACTTC	CASSYSLATETQYF
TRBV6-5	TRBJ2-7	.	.	TGTGCCAGCAGTGTGAAAATCTCCTACGAGCAGTACTTC	CASSVKISYEQYF
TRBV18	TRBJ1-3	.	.	TGTGCCAGCTCACCGGGTAAATGGCCTGGAAACACCATATATTTT	CASSPGKWPGNTIYF
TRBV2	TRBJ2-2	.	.	TGTGCCAGCAGGTCCGACAGGTCGAACACCGGGGAGCTGTTTTTT	CASRSDRSNTGELFF
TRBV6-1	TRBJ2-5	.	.	TGTGCCAGCAAATTGATGAGTGGGCATGAGACCCAGTACTTC	CASKLMSGHETQYF
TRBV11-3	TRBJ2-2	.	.	TGTGCCAGCAGCTTAGTGGGGGCCGACACCGGGGAGCTGTTTTTT	CASSLVGADTGELFF
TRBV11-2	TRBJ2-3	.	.	TGTGCCAGCAGCCCCCGTACTGGCACAGATACGCAGTATTTT	CASSPRTGTDTQYF
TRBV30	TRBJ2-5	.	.	TGTGCCTGGAGTAGACTAGATGGTGAGACCCAGTACTTC	CAWSRLDGETQYF